These 32 T cell receptor beta chains came from one sample sequenced in a study of beta chain features in type 1 diabetes. Study-level points and caveats: Moderate but significant shortening of TCRB CDR3s was recorded in all four CD4+ subsets from Type 1 diabetes patients.

These receptors' antigens are unknown. The study reverse transcribed the entire isolated RNA, so it sequenced expressed TCRB transcripts. The repertoire was sequenced with immunoSEQ multiplex PCR; TCRdb's copy has only in-frame clones and lacks some. The sample has some 360,000 clones, 8.5% to 10% seen once. The sequencing input was central memory CD4+ T cells from blood. These receptors all stem from a man younger than 40 with type 1 diabetes.

The CDR3 bases are TGTGCCAGCAGCCTCCGGGGGTTGCGGACTGAAGCTTTCTTT. The encoded protein is CASSLRGLRTEAFF. The chain carries TRBV5-8 and TRBJ1-1; D is possibly TRBD1 (5 bases). Trimming removed 4 bases from V and 5 bases from J, with 15 bases in between. CDR1 is SGHTS and CDR2 is YDEGEE in the germline V gene. This CDR3 spans 14 amino acids.

There are a few counts of this clone. The chain links TRBV7-2 to TRBJ2-5, with D possibly being TRBD1 or TRBD2 (5 bases each). From germline, CDR1 is SGHTA and CDR2 FQGNSA. CDR3 length: 13 residues. The V end lost 7 bases, the J end lost 4 bases, and 13 bases lay between the germline ends. The CDR3 coding sequence is TGTGCCAGCACCCTTAATGGGGGAGAGACCCAGTACTTC. This codes for CASTLNGGETQYF.

This clone was picked up many times. The rearrangement joins TRBV27 to TRBJ2-3; D remains ambiguous. This CDR3 spans 12 amino acids. Germline values: CDR1 MNHEY, CDR2 SMNVEV (reference sequence). V lost 3 bases and J lost 8, with 9 bases in between. In nucleotides, the CDR3 is TGTGCCAGCAGTTTTCCGGTGGGTACGCAGTATTTT. Translating gives CASSFPVGTQYF.

Only a few counts were recorded for this clone. The chain employs TRBV19 and TRBJ2-4; 10 positions agree with TRBD1. With 2 bases clipped from V and 0 bases from J, the junction kept 7 bases outside the gene matches. The germline CDR1 and CDR2 sequences are LNHDA and SQIVND (reference sequence). This CDR3 contains 18 residues. CDR3 DNA: TGTGCCAGTAGTATACGGGACAGGGGCTCACTAGCCAAAAACATTCAGTACTTC. Residues: CASSIRDRGSLAKNIQYF.

This clone was observed a few times. V gene TRBV7-2 combines with J gene TRBJ2-7; D unclear. Germline V gives CDR1 SGHTA, CDR2 FQGNSA. This CDR3 spans 12 amino acids. V was cut by 5 bases and J by 4 bases, with 9 bases left in between. The CDR3 sequence: CASSRPPYEQYF. The CDR3 DNA reads as TGTGCCAGCAGCCGGCCCCCATACGAGCAGTACTTC. Combining the CDR3 with reference TRBV7-2 and TRBJ2-7 gives the whole variable domain GAGVSQSPSNKVTEKGKDVELRCDPISGHTALYWYRQSLGQGLEFLIYFQGNSAPDKSGLPSDRFSAERTGGSVSTLTIQRTQQEDSAVYLCASSRPPYEQYFGPGTRLTVT.

The genes are TRBV4-2 and TRBJ2-7; 9 positions agree with TRBD1. V lost 8 bases, J lost 2 bases, and 7 bases stayed unmatched. CDR1 is LGHNA and CDR2 is YNFKEQ in the germline V gene. The CDR3 contains 14 residues. The CDR3 DNA is TGTGCCAGCGCACCGGGACAGGGAACCTACGAGCAGTACTTC. Translating it yields CASAPGQGTYEQYF.

The genes are TRBV27 and TRBJ2-1; 7 nucleotides line up with TRBD2. The junction had 8 bases not matched to a gene; V was cut back by 9 bases and J by 0 bases. CDR1 MNHEY and CDR2 SMNVEV come from the germline V gene (reference sequence). The CDR3 has 15 residues. The CDR3, as DNA: TGTGCCAGTCGGGCGGGAGCTAGCTCCTACAATGAGCAGTTCTTC. It translates to CASRAGASSYNEQFF.

In this sample, this clone turned up a few times. The chain combines TRBV4-2 with TRBJ2-1; D may be TRBD2 (6 bases). The CDR3 totals 13 residues. V lost 5 bases, J lost 5 bases, and 10 bases lay in between. Germline CDR1 LGHNA, CDR2 YNFKEQ. CDR3 protein: CASSGGQDNEQFF. The CDR3 nucleotides read TGTGCCAGCAGCGGAGGGCAGGACAATGAGCAGTTCTTC.

The genes are TRBV19 and TRBJ2-1; perhaps TRBD2 as D (6 bases). Trimming cost V 7 bases and J 5 bases, with 18 bases left between them. The CDR3 consists of 15 residues. CDR1 LNHDA and CDR2 SQIVND come from the germline V gene (reference sequence). The CDR3 region is CASKGLVAVDNEQFF. Written as DNA, the CDR3 is TGTGCCAGTAAAGGGTTGGTAGCGGTGGACAATGAGCAGTTCTTC.

This clone was seen more than once but under ten times. One junction end disagrees with the germline gene, perhaps due to a read error. CDR3 residues: CASTYRARNEQFF. The CDR3 DNA follows: TGTGCCAGCACTTACCGGGCCCGGAATGAGCAGTTCTTC. J is TRBJ2-1 and V is TRBV6-6; D is unclear. The CDR3 is 13 amino acids. Germline V gene data show CDR1 as MNHNY and CDR2 as SVGAGI (reference sequence).

The V and J genes are TRBV7-8 and TRBJ2-3, with D unresolved. Germline V gene lookup returns CDR1 SGHVS and CDR2 FQNEAQ. V was pared by 5 bases and J by 1 base, with 16 bases between. The CDR3 runs to 16 residues. CDR3 region: CASSRLIGVRTDTQYF. In DNA, the CDR3 is TGTGCCAGCAGCCGATTAATAGGCGTACGCACAGATACGCAGTATTTT.

The V call is TRBV11-2, the J call TRBJ2-2; the match to TRBD2 covers 10 bases. V shed 1 base, J shed 6 bases, and the junction held 2 bases outside the gene matches. This CDR3 spans 15 amino acids. Germline V gives CDR1 SGHAT, CDR2 FQNNGV. In nucleotides, the CDR3 is TGTGCCAGCAGCTTAGTCAGCGGGAGGGCCGGGGAGCTGTTTTTT. It codes for CASSLVSGRAGELFF.

The chain couples TRBV11-2 to TRBJ1-4, with unresolved D. The CDR3 totals 14 residues. The V gene lost 5 bases and the J gene lost 8 bases, with 15 bases spanning the gap. The germline V gene has CDR1 SGHAT and CDR2 FQNNGV. CDR3 protein: CASSQDKKNEKLFF. CDR3 DNA sequence: TGTGCCAGCAGCCAAGATAAGAAAAACGAAAAACTGTTTTTT.

V usage is TRBV7-9 and J usage is TRBJ1-1; 8 bases line up with TRBD1. Germline CDR1 SEHNR, CDR2 FQNEAQ (reference sequence). Losses at the gene ends were 3 bases for V and 6 bases for J; bases not matched to a gene: 6. The CDR3 consists of 14 residues. The CDR3 loop reads CASSFGQGIPEAFF. CDR3 nucleotides: TGTGCCAGCAGCTTTGGACAGGGAATACCTGAAGCTTTCTTT.

The chain has TRBV28 and TRBJ2-7; possible D gene TRBD2, 5 bases. This CDR3 comprises 15 residues. Trimming shortened V by 4 bases and J by 7 bases, and 20 bases separated the two germline ends. The germline V gene has CDR1 MDHEN and CDR2 SYDVKM. CDR3 sequence: CASSSRDGRWEEQYF. The CDR3 DNA is TGTGCCAGCAGTTCCCGTGACGGGCGCTGGGAGGAGCAGTACTTC.

This chain connects TRBV5-1 to TRBJ2-3; the D gene is possibly TRBD1 (6 bases). The CDR3 runs to 14 residues. Germline values: CDR1 SGHRS, CDR2 YFSETQ. Trimming took off 3 bases at V and 7 bases at J, with 15 bases between the two ends. DNA of the CDR3: TGCGCCAGCAGCTCGGGGACACCCTGGAATACGCAGTATTTT. As protein: CASSSGTPWNTQYF.

The chain uses TRBV6-6 and TRBJ2-7; D gene unclear. Germline values: CDR1 MNHNY, CDR2 SVGAGI (reference sequence). The CDR3 runs to 15 residues. V lost 5 bases and J 0 bases, leaving 14 bases between the germline ends. DNA for the CDR3: TGTGCCAGCAGTGAGCCGGACCGGACCTCCTACGAGCAGTACTTC. This translates into CASSEPDRTSYEQYF.

This clone was picked up a small number of times. V is TRBV7-8 and J is TRBJ2-1, with D possibly matching TRBD1 (5 bases). Trimming removed 3 bases at V and 2 bases at J, with 8 bases between. CDR1 and CDR2 from the germline V gene are SGHVS and FQNEAQ. This CDR3 region has 14 residues. CDR3 loop: CASSFLTAYNEQFF. CDR3 coding DNA: TGTGCCAGCAGCTTTTTGACAGCCTACAATGAGCAGTTCTTC.

The chain is built from TRBV28 and TRBJ2-2; a possible D gene is TRBD2 (6 bases). This CDR3 comprises 15 residues. Between the trimmed V and J ends, which lost 7 bases and 4 bases, there was a span of 16 bases. Germline V lookup: CDR1 MDHEN, CDR2 SYDVKM. The CDR3 DNA is TGTGCCAGCATCTACGCTGCGGGGACCACCGGGGAGCTGTTTTTT. Amino acids: CASIYAAGTTGELFF.

V and J are TRBV18 and TRBJ1-1; D is undetermined. This CDR3 has 15 amino acids. CDR1 KGHSH and CDR2 LQKENI come from the germline V gene. The V end was cut by 4 bases, the J end by 3 bases, with 15 bases between. The CDR3 reads CASSLPQKKDTEAFF. CDR3 bases: TGTGCCAGCTCACTCCCCCAAAAGAAGGACACTGAAGCTTTCTTT.

This sequence joins TRBV10-1 and TRBJ2-5; D gene unclear. The V gene lost 7 bases and the J gene lost 5 bases, with 5 bases spanning the gap. CDR1 WNHNN and CDR2 SYGVQD come from the germline V gene (reference sequence). CDR3 length: 10 amino acids. The CDR3 protein is CASTNETQYF. The CDR3, as DNA: TGCGCCAGCACTAACGAGACCCAGTACTTC.

J is TRBJ2-3 and V is TRBV6-6; D is undetermined. Germline CDR1 and CDR2: MNHNY and SVGAGI (reference sequence). V gave up 5 bases and J gave up 0 bases, with 9 bases separating them. This CDR3 is 14 amino acids long. CDR3 nucleotides: TGTGCCAGCAGTACACTCGGGAGCACAGATACGCAGTATTTT. Translating it yields CASSTLGSTDTQYF.

On this clone itself: A read error may produce the germline difference seen at one junction end. The J gene is TRBJ2-7, the V gene TRBV4-2; 7 nucleotides agree with TRBD1. This CDR3 is 12 amino acids long. The germline V gene encodes CDR1 LGHNA and CDR2 YNFKEQ. In DNA, the CDR3 is TGTGCCAGCAGCCTACCGGACAGGCTCTGGGACTTC. As protein: CASSLPDRLWDF.

CDR3: CASSFQVNTEAFF. The CDR3 DNA reads TGTGCCAGCAGTTTTCAGGTGAACACTGAAGCTTTCTTT. The chain is built from TRBV11-3 and TRBJ1-1; D is uncertain. With 6 bases removed from V and 0 bases from J, the gap between germline ends came to 8 bases. The CDR3 extends over 13 amino acids. Germline-derived CDR1 and CDR2 are SGHNT and YENEEA. Looking up the rest from reference TRBV11-3 and TRBJ1-1 gives the full variable domain: EAGVVQSPRYKIIEKKQPVAFWCNPISGHNTLYWYLQNLGQGPELLIRYENEEAVDDSQLPKDRFSAERLKGVDSTLKIQPAELGDSAVYLCASSFQVNTEAFFGQGTRLTVV.

The sample holds many counts of this clone. Other DNA sequences within the sample encode an identical CDR3. CDR3 protein: CASSVTGANVLTF. The CDR3 DNA is TGTGCCAGTAGTGTCACTGGGGCCAACGTCCTGACTTTC. The chain carries TRBV19 and TRBJ2-6; D not certain. The CDR3 spans 13 residues. CDR1 and CDR2 (germline): LNHDA, SQIVND (reference sequence). V lost 5 bases to trimming and J lost 2 bases, with 4 bases between them.

This clone appeared a few times. The chain links TRBV4-3 to TRBJ2-7; D might be TRBD2 (6 bases). The V end was cut by 4 bases, the J end by 1 base, with 8 bases between. Germline V lookup: CDR1 LGHNA, CDR2 YSLEER. The CDR3 totals 13 residues. Here the CDR3 reads CASSRRESYEQYF. In nucleotides, the CDR3 is TGCGCCAGCAGCCGCCGGGAGTCCTACGAGCAGTACTTC.

The chain recombines TRBV13 with TRBJ2-3; 8 bases align to TRBD2. CDR1 and CDR2 (germline): PRHDT, FYEKMQ (reference sequence). The CDR3 is 14 amino acids. V dropped 6 bases and J dropped 3; count of bases not matched to a gene: 5. The CDR3 coding sequence is TGTGCCAGCAGTTTGACTAGCGCGACAGATACGCAGTATTTT. Its translation is CASSLTSATDTQYF.

Only a few counts were recorded for this clone. V usage is TRBV11-2 and J usage is TRBJ2-7; 10 bases are a match to TRBD1. Trimming removed 4 bases from V and 7 bases from J; junction bases left unmatched: 13. This CDR3 has 16 amino acids. CDR1 SGHAT and CDR2 FQNNGV come from the germline V gene. In nucleotides, the CDR3 is TGTGCCAGCAGCTCCGGGGTGACAGGGGGCTCGCTGGAGCAGTACTTC. Its protein is CASSSGVTGGSLEQYF.

The rearrangement uses TRBV28 and TRBJ2-7, with 9 bases that match TRBD1. After removal of 8 bases from V and 3 bases from J, the junction contained 11 bases not matched to a gene. CDR3 length: 15 residues. Germline-derived CDR1 and CDR2 are MDHEN and SYDVKM. For the CDR3, the DNA is TGTGCCAGCTCTGCCGGTGGGACAGGGTTCTACGAGCAGTACTTC. Encoded protein: CASSAGGTGFYEQYF.

The sample holds a few counts of this clone. The chain joins TRBV27 to TRBJ2-2; D not resolved. The CDR3 length is 15 residues. Per the germline V gene, CDR1 is MNHEY and CDR2 is SMNVEV (reference sequence). V shed 1 base and J shed 3 bases, with 9 bases lying between them. This CDR3 is CASSLWAQYTGELFF. CDR3 nucleotides: TGTGCCAGCAGTTTATGGGCACAATACACCGGGGAGCTGTTTTTT.

There are a few counts of this clone. The same CDR3 is also encoded by other DNA sequences in this sample. This rearrangement joins TRBV18 to TRBJ2-3; D is unresolved. There are 14 residues in the CDR3. V lost 0 bases and J 2 bases, leaving 6 bases between the germline ends. Germline loops: CDR1 KGHSH, CDR2 LQKENI. The CDR3 loop reads CASSPPGITDTQYF. The CDR3 DNA reads TGTGCCAGCTCACCACCTGGGATCACAGATACGCAGTATTTT.

This clone was seen at least ten times. This chain's CDR3 is CASSPMRSSLRTDTQYF. Written as DNA, the CDR3 is TGTGCCAGCAGTCCTATGAGGTCTAGCCTACGCACAGATACGCAGTATTTT. The J gene is TRBJ2-3, the V gene TRBV28; D is possibly TRBD2 (5 bases). This CDR3 comprises 17 residues. Germline lookup yields CDR1 MDHEN and CDR2 SYDVKM. Trimming took off 5 bases at V and 1 base at J, with 19 bases between the two ends.